This TCR beta chain came from a study of T cells in Graves' hyperthyroidism and ophthalmopathy. Looking at the study overall: Once the initial diagnosis was made, peripheral blood was obtained before any treatment.

V dropped 2 bases and J dropped 4; count of bases not matched to a gene: 6. Per germline, CDR1 SNHLY and CDR2 FYNNEI. This CDR3 is 15 amino acids long. This clonotype was seen ten or more times. Its antigen is unidentified. General study points: Progression to ophthalmopathy was predicted a median of roughly seven months early. Among thyroid clonotypes expanded above 0.001, most also appeared in blood.

Using RNA transcripts as the source, TCR beta CDR3 regions were amplified. HTBI primers drove first-round RT-PCR of the TCR CDR3. MiXCR was run by TCRdb on the multiplex PCR reads, yielding one entry per CDR3 protein. Found here are fewer than 250,000 distinct CDR3 sequences, 17% of them singletons; the top ten hold approximately 50%. Sequencing was done on a sample of blood. The clonotype comes from a man aged 50 or older with Graves' hyperthyroidism. V is TRBV2 and J is TRBJ2-7, with TRBD1 matching 9 bases. CDR3 coding DNA: TGTGCCAGCAGTGAAAGGGGACAGGGCCTATACGAGCAGTACTTC. The encoded protein is CASSERGQGLYEQYF. Based on the CDR3 plus reference TRBV2 and TRBJ2-7, the full variable domain is EPEVTQTPSHQVTQMGQEVILRCVPISNHLYFYWYRQILGQKVEFLVSFYNNEISEKSEIFDDQFSVERPDGSNFTLKIRSTKLEDSAMYFCASSERGQGLYEQYFGPGTRLTVT.